Listed below are T cell receptor beta chains from one sample, sequenced in a study of cytomegalovirus exposure and HLA in healthy donors. TCRdb keeps only in-frame clones here, not all; method: immunoSEQ multiplex PCR. The sample records 120,000 to 150,000 clones, almost 80% being singletons. Sequencing input: PBMCs. These receptors all stem from a man aged 18 to 35 in good health and CMV-seronegative. Each CDR3 is given with its conserved first and last residue. Part of the rows lack a size; the others show once, few, many or a class for expanded clones.

CDR3aa	abundance	j_gene	v_gene
CASSPGRKRDETQYF	NA	TRBJ2-5	TRBV5-4
CASSVGTSGGNEQFF	NA	TRBJ2-1	TRBV7-3
CASSPPEGPYEQYF	NA	TRBJ2-7	TRBV7-2
CASIRTDTQYF	few	TRBJ2-3	TRBV2
CAWKRFNTEAFF	NA	TRBJ1-1	TRBV30
CASSVTGSHSGANVLTF	few	TRBJ2-6	TRBV9
CAWSPGQVLSQFF	NA	TRBJ2-1	TRBV30
CASSLDRPYNEQFF	NA	TRBJ2-1	TRBV5-1
CASSFASGDGYTF	NA	TRBJ1-2	TRBV7-2
CAWSPRGQEALGHEQYF	NA	NA	TRBV30
CASSGHGGGGQETQYF	NA	TRBJ2-5	TRBV2
CASSTGTGGPAGGAFF	NA	TRBJ1-1	TRBV5-1
CASSIPGGGVRVGNEQFF	NA	TRBJ2-1	TRBV19
CASGGSRRTGSNSNQPQHF	NA	TRBJ1-5	TRBV19
CASSLKHPGNTIYF	NA	TRBJ1-3	TRBV7-2
CASSEAGAGHPLHF	few	TRBJ1-6	TRBV6-1
CASSHGPGLEVSQYF	NA	TRBJ2-5	TRBV5-6
CASSTIDRGKQPQHF	NA	TRBJ1-5	TRBV19
CASSPRTSGGGELFF	once	TRBJ2-2	TRBV18
CASSFLGQGSNEQFF	NA	TRBJ2-1	TRBV27
CASSTSGTGSGYTF	NA	TRBJ1-2	TRBV5-1
CSVGDRVNDGYTF	NA	TRBJ1-2	TRBV29-1
CASSLGVSYEQYF	NA	TRBJ2-7	TRBV5-1
CASSSRDSYPYEQYF	NA	TRBJ2-7	TRBV11-2
CATSRDLRVYNEQFF	NA	TRBJ2-1	TRBV15
CAWAQGAERYTEAFF	NA	TRBJ1-1	TRBV30
CASSLSGYTQYF	NA	TRBJ2-3	TRBV7-8
CASSFTGTGAGNTIYF	NA	TRBJ1-3	TRBV7-9
CARGFYGYTF	NA	TRBJ1-2	TRBV23-1
CASSYSGTGTYEQYF	NA	TRBJ2-7	TRBV28
CASSQDTGGELFF	NA	TRBJ2-2	TRBV4-3
CASSLARRDPDSGNTIYF	few	TRBJ1-3	TRBV7-6
CATRQRPGGVKQYF	once	TRBJ2-5	TRBV6-6
CASSLSSEAFF	few	TRBJ1-1	TRBV7-2
CASSYRQEQKLFF	NA	TRBJ1-4	TRBV6-5
CASSAGTGGVYEQYF	NA	TRBJ2-7	TRBV6-1
CASSPTGGGGTDTQYF	once	TRBJ2-3	TRBV7-3
CASSLTGGKAGELFF	NA	TRBJ2-2	TRBV13
CASRPGREYNEQFF	NA	TRBJ2-1	TRBV7-2
CASTPTSWDTYEQYF	NA	TRBJ2-7	TRBV28
CSVSVRDPGETQYF	NA	TRBJ2-5	TRBV29-1
CASSQEGGRGNSPLHF	NA	TRBJ1-6	TRBV14
CASSLGRLAGTDTQYF	NA	TRBJ2-3	TRBV27
CASSPYPGTGIYEQYF	NA	TRBJ2-7	TRBV5-1
CASSQLAGGQVEQYF	NA	TRBJ2-7	TRBV4-2
CASLGGVSDYGYTF	NA	TRBJ1-2	TRBV11-3
CASSLRGQANYNSPLHF	NA	TRBJ1-6	TRBV5-5
CASSLFYRPGDTQYF	NA	TRBJ2-3	TRBV7-3
CACVTGRGYEQYF	NA	TRBJ2-7	TRBV30
CSVELGARNTEAFF	NA	TRBJ1-1	TRBV29-1
CASSAFIDGYTF	few	TRBJ1-2	TRBV6-1
CASSSPTGALLYGYTF	NA	TRBJ1-2	TRBV7-9
CASTNDRGRGTEAFF	few	TRBJ1-1	TRBV6-6
CASSQNKNGYTF	NA	TRBJ1-2	TRBV23-1
CAILQGLYEQYF	NA	TRBJ2-7	TRBV19
CASSQRVDTEAFF	few	TRBJ1-1	TRBV6-1
CAISGPGVGEQYF	NA	TRBJ2-7	TRBV10-3
CASSIQTGLGQPQHF	NA	TRBJ1-5	TRBV5-8
CASSKQGDSYEQYF	NA	NA	TRBV5-1